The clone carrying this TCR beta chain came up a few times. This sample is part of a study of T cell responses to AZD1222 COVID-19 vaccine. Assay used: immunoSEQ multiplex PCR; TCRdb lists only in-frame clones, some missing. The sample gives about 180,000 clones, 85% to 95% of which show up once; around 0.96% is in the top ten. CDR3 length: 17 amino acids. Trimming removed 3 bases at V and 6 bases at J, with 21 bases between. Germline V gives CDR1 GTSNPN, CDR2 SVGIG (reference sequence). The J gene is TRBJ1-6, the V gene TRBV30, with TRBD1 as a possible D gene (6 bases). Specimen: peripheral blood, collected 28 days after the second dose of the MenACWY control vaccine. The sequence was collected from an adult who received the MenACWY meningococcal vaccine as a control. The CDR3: CAWSPIPWGAANSPLHF. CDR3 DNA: TGTGCCTGGAGCCCAATACCTTGGGGGGCTGCTAATTCACCCCTCCACTTT.